Shown below are 22 T cell receptor beta chains from a single sample sequenced in a study of blood T cell repertoires in COVID-19 (TCRdb year 2020). Library construction relied on the immunoSEQ multiplex PCR assay. TCRdb stores this immuneACCESS table with in-frame sequences only. Part of the clones is absent; in the studies checked, under half of the shortfall reflects unresolved V genes, and no reason is known for the rest. This sample is represented by 200,000 to 250,000 clones; about 90% of them were singletons. The ten largest clonotypes hold under 3.5% of the sample. Sequencing used peripheral blood. The receptor source for this set is a young man with COVID-19, enrolled during active disease.

This clone was detected once. This chain links TRBV4-2 with TRBJ2-1; D perhaps matches TRBD1 (8 bases). This CDR3 region has 15 residues. Germline values: CDR1 LGHNA, CDR2 YNFKEQ. V lost 4 bases and J lost 5, with 15 bases in between. The CDR3 here is CASSRTGTTNNEQFF. The CDR3 coding sequence is TGTGCCAGCAGCCGGACAGGGACTACCAACAATGAGCAGTTCTTC.

The chain carries TRBV24-1 and TRBJ2-7, with 8 bases matching TRBD2. Germline CDR1 and CDR2: KGHDR and SFDVKD. This CDR3 spans 14 amino acids. V lost 1 base to trimming and J lost 6 bases; unmatched junction nucleotides: 4. The CDR3 loop is CATSDFGTSPEQYF. DNA for the CDR3: TGTGCCACCAGTGATTTTGGGACTAGTCCCGAGCAGTACTTC.

The chain joins TRBV29-1 to TRBJ2-1, with TRBD2 as a possible D gene (6 bases). This CDR3 is 13 amino acids long. V dropped 6 bases and J dropped 0 bases, with 9 bases sitting between them. Germline assignment: CDR1 SQVTM and CDR2 ANQGSEA. CDR3 bases: TGCAGCGTGAGGACTATCTCCTACAATGAGCAGTTCTTC. Residues: CSVRTISYNEQFF.

J is TRBJ1-5 and V is TRBV27; 8 bases match TRBD1. Looked up from germline, CDR1 is MNHEY and CDR2 is SMNVEV (reference sequence). V lost 8 bases to trimming and J lost 4 bases; unmatched junction nucleotides: 7. The CDR3 is 14 residues long. CDR3 DNA: TGTGCCAGCGCCGACAGGGGAGCAAATCAGCCCCAGCATTTT. This encodes CASADRGANQPQHF.

This chain links TRBV6-4 with TRBJ1-2; TRBD1 agrees at 9 bases. The V and J ends lost 6 bases and 6 bases, in that order; junction bases with no gene match: 11. There are 15 residues in the CDR3. Germline CDR1 is MRHNA and CDR2 is SNTAGT. The DNA for the CDR3 is TGTGCCAGCAGCTCAAGATACGGGACAGGGCATGGCTACACCTTC. Translation: CASSSRYGTGHGYTF.

The chain carries TRBV15 and TRBJ2-5; D is perhaps TRBD2 (5 bases). The CDR3 sequence is 14 residues long. Germline V gives CDR1 LNHNV, CDR2 YYDKDF (reference sequence). V lost 1 base and J 4 bases, leaving 10 bases between the germline ends. CDR3 sequence reads: CATSRGRARETQYF. As DNA, the CDR3 is TGTGCCACCAGCAGAGGGCGGGCGCGAGAGACCCAGTACTTC.

J is TRBJ1-5 and V is TRBV27; D is unresolved. The V gene's germline CDR1 is MNHEY and CDR2 SMNVEV (reference sequence). There are 13 residues in the CDR3. Trimming stripped 3 bases from V and 2 bases from J, with 5 bases between. CDR3 DNA: TGTGCCAGCAGTTTCTCCGGCAATCAGCCCCAGCATTTT. It translates to CASSFSGNQPQHF.

V usage is TRBV5-5 and J usage is TRBJ2-3; TRBD2 matches at 7 bases. Germline-derived CDR1 and CDR2 are SGHKS and YYEKEE (reference sequence). After removal of 0 bases from V and 6 bases from J, the junction contained 7 bases not matched to a gene. CDR3 length equals 15 residues. The CDR3 here is CASSLVGREEDTQYF. CDR3 in DNA: TGTGCCAGCAGCTTGGTAGGCCGGGAGGAGGATACGCAGTATTTT.

The chain joins TRBV28 to TRBJ2-1, with 12 bases identical to TRBD2. The V gene's germline CDR1 is MDHEN and CDR2 SYDVKM. V was pared by 5 bases and J by 2 bases, with 19 bases of the junction left unmatched. CDR3 size: 21 residues. CDR3 residues: CASSPSGGLAGGPRTYNEQFF. The CDR3 coding sequence is TGTGCCAGCAGTCCCTCCGGAGGGCTAGCGGGAGGGCCGAGGACCTACAATGAGCAGTTCTTC.

This chain links TRBV15 with TRBJ1-1, with D possibly TRBD1 on 6 matching bases. The V end was cut by 5 bases, the J end by 2 bases, with 12 bases between. Germline V gives CDR1 LNHNV, CDR2 YYDKDF (reference sequence). The CDR3 extends over 14 amino acids. CDR3 region: CATSLQGFNTEAFF. CDR3 in DNA: TGTGCCACCAGCTTACAGGGTTTTAACACTGAAGCTTTCTTT. Looking up the rest from reference TRBV15 and TRBJ1-1 gives the full variable domain: DAMVIQNPRYQVTQFGKPVTLSCSQTLNHNVMYWYQQKSSQAPKLLFHYYDKDFNNEADTPDNFQSRRPNTSFCFLDIRSPGLGDTAMYLCATSLQGFNTEAFFGQGTRLTVV.

The rearrangement uses TRBV14 and TRBJ1-1; 7 positions agree with TRBD1. The V and J ends lost 4 bases and 7 bases, in that order; junction bases with no gene match: 18. This CDR3 has 17 amino acids. The germline V gene encodes CDR1 SGHDN and CDR2 FVKESK. In nucleotides, the CDR3 is TGTGCCAGCAGCCTAAGCGATGCCCGGACAGGAGGGAATGAAGCTTTCTTT. This gives the protein CASSLSDARTGGNEAFF.

This sequence joins TRBV2 and TRBJ2-6; no definite D call. Trimming removed 3 bases at V and 0 bases at J, with 6 bases between. Germline V gives CDR1 SNHLY, CDR2 FYNNEI. This CDR3 contains 15 residues. CDR3 protein: CASSDRISGANVLTF. The CDR3 DNA is TGTGCCAGCAGTGACAGAATCTCTGGGGCCAACGTCCTGACTTTC.

The chain carries TRBV2 and TRBJ2-7; TRBD1 matches at 7 bases. The CDR3 totals 12 residues. Germline V lookup: CDR1 SNHLY, CDR2 FYNNEI. V was pared by 10 bases and J by 3 bases, with 6 bases of the junction left unmatched. CDR3 nucleotide sequence: TGTGCCACCCGGACAGGAGGCTACGAGCAGTACTTC. This encodes CATRTGGYEQYF.

The rearrangement links TRBV19 to TRBJ1-1; 8 nucleotides agree with TRBD1. CDR3 length: 15 amino acids. V was pared by 4 bases and J by 2 bases, with 6 bases of the junction left unmatched. The germline CDR1 and CDR2 sequences are LNHDA and SQIVND (reference sequence). The CDR3 nucleotides are TGTGCCAGTAGTAGGGGACAGGCCTTAAACACTGAAGCTTTCTTT. It translates to CASSRGQALNTEAFF.

J is TRBJ2-7 and V is TRBV4-3; 7 bases fit TRBD1. The CDR3 is 17 residues long. Germline V gene lookup returns CDR1 LGHNA and CDR2 YSLEER. V lost 5 bases to trimming and J lost 2 bases; unmatched junction nucleotides: 15. The CDR3 DNA reads TGCGCCAGCAGCAAAACCCGAATAGGACAGGAGACCTACGAGCAGTACTTC. Translating gives CASSKTRIGQETYEQYF.

The chain couples TRBV11-3 to TRBJ2-7; D gene uncertain. The CDR3 consists of 13 residues. Germline V gene lookup returns CDR1 SGHNT and CDR2 YENEEA. V lost 1 base and J lost 5, with 9 bases in between. For the CDR3, the DNA is TGTGCCAGCAGCTTAGGAGAAGCCCACGAGCAGTACTTC. Protein product: CASSLGEAHEQYF.

This clone appeared once. V gene TRBV3-1 (or the pseudogene TRBV3-2) combines with J gene TRBJ2-1; D gene unclear. The CDR3 extends over 14 amino acids. Deletions cut 0 bases from V and 6 bases from J, with 9 bases between. The germline gives CDR1 LGHDT, CDR2 YNNKEL (reference sequence). DNA for the CDR3: TGTGCCAGCAGCCAAGATGACGCAGGCAATGAGCAGTTCTTC. The encoded protein is CASSQDDAGNEQFF.

This chain's CDR3 is CASSYSASGAYNEQFF. The CDR3 nucleotides read TGTGCCAGCAGTTACTCGGCTAGCGGAGCCTACAATGAGCAGTTCTTC. The chain links TRBV6-5 to TRBJ2-1; 7 positions agree with TRBD2. CDR1 MNHEY and CDR2 SVGAGI come from the germline V gene. The CDR3 runs 16 residues. The V gene end was trimmed by 0 bases and the J gene end by 2 bases; junction bases not matched to a gene: 4.

This clone was counted a single time. The chain links TRBV28 to TRBJ2-7, with 8 positions matching TRBD1. V was pared by 6 bases and J by 9 bases, with 10 bases of the junction left unmatched. The CDR3 runs 13 residues. Per germline, CDR1 MDHEN and CDR2 SYDVKM. The CDR3 nucleotides read TGTGCCAGCAGACAGCCAGGACAGGGATCGCAGTACTTC. Translation gives CASRQPGQGSQYF.

V is TRBV10-3 and J is TRBJ1-3, with D perhaps matching TRBD1 (6 bases). CDR3 size: 15 residues. V was pared by 0 bases and J by 0 bases, with 6 bases between. CDR1 and CDR2 from the germline V gene are ENHRY and SYGVKD. This chain's CDR3 is CAISESDSSGNTIYF. DNA for the CDR3: TGTGCCATCAGTGAGTCGGACAGCTCTGGAAACACCATATATTTT.

The chain links TRBV5-1 to TRBJ2-1; TRBD2 agrees at 7 bases. Germline CDR1 and CDR2: SGHRS and YFSETQ. The CDR3 contains 17 residues. J gave up 0 bases and V 4 bases, and 10 bases lay outside the gene matches. CDR3 sequence reads: CASSPSSGGSSYNEQFF. CDR3 nucleotides: TGCGCCAGCAGCCCATCTAGCGGAGGCAGCTCCTACAATGAGCAGTTCTTC.

This chain connects TRBV10-3 to TRBJ2-7; 7 bases fit TRBD2. The CDR3 extends over 15 amino acids. Germline V gene lookup returns CDR1 ENHRY and CDR2 SYGVKD. J gave up 4 bases and V 2 bases, and 8 bases lay outside the gene matches. The CDR3 sequence: CAISERSEGGYEQYF. The CDR3 bases are TGTGCCATCAGTGAGAGGTCAGAGGGAGGGTACGAGCAGTACTTC.